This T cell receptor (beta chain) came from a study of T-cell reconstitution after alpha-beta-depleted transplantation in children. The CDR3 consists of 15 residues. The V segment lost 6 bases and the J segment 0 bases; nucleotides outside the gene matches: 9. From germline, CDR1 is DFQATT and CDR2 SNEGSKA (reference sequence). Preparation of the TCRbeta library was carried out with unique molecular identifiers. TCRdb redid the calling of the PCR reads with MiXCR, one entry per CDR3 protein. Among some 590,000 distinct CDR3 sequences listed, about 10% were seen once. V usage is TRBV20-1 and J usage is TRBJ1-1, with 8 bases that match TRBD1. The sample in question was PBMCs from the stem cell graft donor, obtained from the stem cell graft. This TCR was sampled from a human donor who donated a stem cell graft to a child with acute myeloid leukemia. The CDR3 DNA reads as TGCAGTGCCTACGACAGGGGCGACATGAACACTGAAGCTTTCTTT. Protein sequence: CSAYDRGDMNTEAFF.